The 30 T cell receptor beta chains below all came from one sample that was sequenced in a study of blood T cell repertoires in COVID-19. Some clones are missing from TCRdb's copy, which holds only in-frame ones; the method was immunoSEQ multiplex PCR. The sample carries approximately 330,000 clones, roughly 86% recorded once. Sequencing used peripheral blood. The source of these receptors is a man between 25 and 39 years old with COVID-19, enrolled during active disease.

This chain joins TRBV27 and TRBJ2-5; weak D call: TRBD2 (6 bases). In germline, CDR1 is MNHEY, CDR2 SMNVEV (reference sequence). The CDR3 extends over 18 amino acids. Trimming removed 2 bases from V and 4 bases from J, with 23 bases in between. CDR3 bases: TGTGCCAGCAGTTTAGAGGGAAGAAGAGGAGGGGACGTAGAGACCCAGTACTTC. Translated: CASSLEGRRGGDVETQYF.

The V and J genes are TRBV6-5 and TRBJ2-1; 8 bases map to TRBD1. CDR3 length: 13 residues. Trimming at V came to 7 bases and at J to 5 bases, leaving 4 bases not matched to a gene. Germline loops: CDR1 MNHEY, CDR2 SVGAGI. This CDR3 reads CASKGQGNNEQFF. The CDR3 nucleotides are TGTGCCAGCAAAGGACAGGGAAACAATGAGCAGTTCTTC.

The chain has TRBV9 and TRBJ2-7, with D tentatively TRBD1 (5 bases). The CDR3 covers 15 residues. The germline V gene encodes CDR1 SGDLS and CDR2 YYNGEE. Trimming cost V 4 bases and J 0 bases, with 14 bases left between them. The CDR3 sequence: CASSPHLDNSYEQYF. The CDR3 DNA sequence: TGTGCCAGCAGCCCGCACCTGGACAACTCCTACGAGCAGTACTTC.

This chain connects TRBV2 to TRBJ1-2; D is uncertain. Trimming shortened V by 4 bases and J by 8 bases, and 14 bases separated the two germline ends. CDR1 is SNHLY and CDR2 is FYNNEI in the germline V gene. The CDR3 contains 13 residues. The CDR3 spells CASSGRVLGGYTF. CDR3 bases: TGTGCCAGCAGTGGGAGGGTTTTAGGAGGCTACACCTTC.

V gene TRBV10-3 combines with J gene TRBJ2-7; D is unresolved. CDR1 ENHRY and CDR2 SYGVKD come from the germline V gene. With 0 bases removed from V and 3 bases from J, the gap between germline ends came to 9 bases. This CDR3 region has 14 residues. The CDR3 sequence is CAISESHQYYEQYF. The DNA for the CDR3 is TGTGCCATCAGTGAGTCGCATCAGTACTACGAGCAGTACTTC.

The chain has TRBV23-1 and TRBJ2-7; 7 bases line up with TRBD1. TRBV23-1 belongs to the ORF category, with a function that is uncertain. The length of the CDR3 is 17 residues. V lost 0 bases to trimming and J lost 0 bases; unmatched junction nucleotides: 8. CDR3 sequence reads: CASSQSPPRQGSYEQYF. The CDR3 DNA reads TGCGCCAGCAGTCAATCCCCCCCTCGACAGGGCTCCTACGAGCAGTACTTC.

The CDR3 sequence: CASSFDGGGGNQPQHF. CDR3 DNA: TGTGCCAGCAGCTTCGATGGAGGGGGCGGCAATCAGCCCCAGCATTTT. This sequence joins TRBV5-6 and TRBJ1-5; the match to TRBD1 covers 7 bases. CDR3 length: 16 residues. Germline CDR1 is SGHDT and CDR2 is YYEEEE. V trimming: 2 bases; J trimming: 2 bases; junction bases outside the gene matches: 7.

This clone occurred once. The chain links TRBV19 to TRBJ1-3, with TRBD1 matching over 7 bases. Germline CDR1 LNHDA, CDR2 SQIVND (reference sequence). The junction had 6 bases not matched to a gene; V was cut back by 9 bases and J by 4 bases. This CDR3 region has 13 residues. CDR3 in DNA: TGTGCCAGCGCAGACAGGGCCGGAAACACCATATATTTT. As protein: CASADRAGNTIYF. Based on the CDR3 plus reference TRBV19 and TRBJ1-3, the full variable domain is DGGITQSPKYLFRKEGQNVTLSCEQNLNHDAMYWYRQDPGQGLRLIYYSQIVNDFQKGDIAEGYSVSREKKESFPLTVTSAQKNPTAFYLCASADRAGNTIYFGEGSWLTVV.

The chain joins TRBV9 to TRBJ2-1; the D gene is possibly TRBD2 (7 bases). The CDR3 is 15 amino acids. Per germline, CDR1 SGDLS and CDR2 YYNGEE. Trimming cost V 2 bases and J 2 bases, with 11 bases left between them. For the CDR3, the DNA is TGTGCCAGCAGCGTGGGAGGGGGGACCTACAATGAGCAGTTCTTC. This sequence encodes CASSVGGGTYNEQFF.

This clone occurred once. The chain uses TRBV29-1 and TRBJ2-1; D unresolved. The CDR3 has 13 residues. The germline gives CDR1 SQVTM, CDR2 ANQGSEA. The ends were cut back, 4 bases at V and 0 bases at J, with 7 bases in the middle. The CDR3 nucleotides are TGCAGCGTTGTACGCGGCTCCTACAATGAGCAGTTCTTC. It translates to CSVVRGSYNEQFF.

The J gene is TRBJ1-2, the V gene TRBV10-3, with D perhaps matching TRBD1 (6 bases). Germline V gene lookup returns CDR1 ENHRY and CDR2 SYGVKD. V lost 0 bases and J 10 bases, leaving 15 bases between the germline ends. The CDR3 runs 14 residues. This chain's CDR3 is CAISESYVSGHYTF. CDR3 nucleotides: TGTGCCATCAGTGAGTCTTATGTGTCGGGACACTACACCTTC.

CDR3 nucleotides: TGTGCCAGCAGCCAAGATCGAGACAGGGGGCTCTTCGCGAACACTGAAGCTTTCTTT. Amino acids: CASSQDRDRGLFANTEAFF. The chain has TRBV3-1 (or the pseudogene TRBV3-2) and TRBJ1-1; 10 bases align to TRBD1. This CDR3 is built from 19 residues. V was clipped by 0 bases and J by 1 base; unmatched bases: 11. Germline CDR1 and CDR2: LGHDT and YNNKEL (reference sequence).

This chain connects TRBV10-3 to TRBJ1-3; D is unresolved. This CDR3 contains 13 residues. CDR1 is ENHRY, CDR2 SYGVKD, per germline. V shed 7 bases and J shed 2 bases, with 9 bases lying between them. The CDR3 here is CAITNSPGNTIYF. CDR3 sequence (DNA): TGTGCCATCACTAACAGTCCTGGAAACACCATATATTTT.

The chain employs TRBV27 and TRBJ1-1, with a weak D call TRBD1 (6 bases). Germline CDR1 is MNHEY and CDR2 is SMNVEV (reference sequence). There are 16 residues in the CDR3. Trimming left V 3 bases short and J 4 bases short, with 18 bases between. CDR3 sequence (DNA): TGTGCCAGCAGTTTGATTTTTACAGGGCGGCCCACTGAAGCTTTCTTT. This gives the protein CASSLIFTGRPTEAFF.

The CDR3 loop is CASSIEAQTDEQYF. CDR3 DNA sequence: TGTGCCAGTAGTATAGAGGCCCAAACCGACGAGCAGTACTTC. V gene TRBV19 combines with J gene TRBJ2-7; D is ambiguous. Trimming removed 0 bases from V and 5 bases from J, with 11 bases in between. The CDR3 spans 14 residues. Germline V gene data show CDR1 as LNHDA and CDR2 as SQIVND (reference sequence).

The CDR3: CATSDNAGTSGDEQYF. In DNA form, the CDR3 reads TGTGCCACCAGTGACAATGCCGGGACTAGCGGGGACGAGCAGTACTTC. This chain uses TRBV24-1 with TRBJ2-7, with 13 bases identical to TRBD2. CDR1 and CDR2 from the germline V gene are KGHDR and SFDVKD. The CDR3 runs 16 residues. V was clipped by 4 bases and J by 5 bases; unmatched bases: 7.

The rearrangement uses TRBV13 and TRBJ1-6; no firm D call. V was pared by 5 bases and J by 0 bases, with 11 bases between. In germline, CDR1 is PRHDT, CDR2 FYEKMQ (reference sequence). CDR3 length: 16 amino acids. The CDR3 coding sequence is TGTGCCAGCAGCCCGGGCGGGAGCTCCTATAATTCACCCCTCCACTTT. It translates to CASSPGGSSYNSPLHF.

The rearrangement joins TRBV7-3 to TRBJ1-1, with 10 bases lining up with TRBD1. Germline CDR1 is SGHTA and CDR2 is FQGTGA. The ends lost 5 bases at V and 10 bases at J; junction bases unmatched: 7. The CDR3 sequence is 13 residues long. The CDR3 bases are TGTGCCAGCAGCCCGGGACAGGGGTTCGGAGCTTTCTTT. This sequence encodes CASSPGQGFGAFF.

The chain combines TRBV3-1 (or the pseudogene TRBV3-2) with TRBJ1-1, with D tentatively TRBD1 (5 bases). Germline CDR1 reads LGHDT; CDR2 reads YNNKEL (reference sequence). Trimming shortened V by 0 bases and J by 8 bases, and 19 bases separated the two germline ends. The CDR3 extends over 16 amino acids. The CDR3 loop reads CASSQDWAGRVGEAFF. The CDR3 coding sequence is TGTGCCAGCAGCCAAGATTGGGCAGGGAGGGTCGGGGAAGCTTTCTTT.

V and J are TRBV5-1 and TRBJ2-7; 11 bases agree with TRBD1. V lost 0 bases to trimming and J lost 4 bases; unmatched junction nucleotides: 6. CDR1 is SGHRS, CDR2 YFSETQ, per germline. The CDR3 has 16 residues. The CDR3: CASSLGTGGVRYEQYF. The DNA for the CDR3 is TGCGCCAGCAGCTTGGGGACAGGGGGCGTAAGATACGAGCAGTACTTC. Looking up the rest from reference TRBV5-1 and TRBJ2-7 gives the full variable domain: KAGVTQTPRYLIKTRGQQVTLSCSPISGHRSVSWYQQTPGQGLQFLFEYFSETQRNKGNFPGRFSGRQFSNSRSEMNVSTLELGDSALYLCASSLGTGGVRYEQYFGPGTRLTVT.

The chain recombines TRBV5-6 with TRBJ2-5; 8 bases match TRBD1. Germline trimming cut 0 bases from V and 5 bases from J; bases unmatched to any gene: 12. Germline CDR1 SGHDT, CDR2 YYEEEE. The CDR3 extends over 17 amino acids. The DNA of the CDR3 is TGTGCCAGCAGCTTGGATAGGACAGGGCGGTTAGGGGAGACCCAGTACTTC. The encoded protein is CASSLDRTGRLGETQYF.

The gene calls are TRBV10-3 and TRBJ2-5; D might be TRBD2 (7 bases). The ends were cut back, 2 bases at V and 4 bases at J, with 23 bases in the middle. This CDR3 is built from 18 residues. Germline values: CDR1 ENHRY, CDR2 SYGVKD. CDR3: CAISEPSLGRGDGETQYF. CDR3 coding DNA: TGTGCCATCAGTGAGCCGAGCTTGGGGAGGGGGGATGGAGAGACCCAGTACTTC.

V is TRBV21-1 and J is TRBJ1-4; the table gives TRBD1 as D, unverified against the DNA. TRBV21-1 is a recognized pseudogene. There are 14 residues in the CDR3. CDR3 sequence (DNA): TGTGCCAGTCCAACCGGGACAGGGCTAGAAAAACTGTTTTTT. This sequence encodes CASPTGTGLEKLFF.

This clone occurred once. The gene calls are TRBV7-9 and TRBJ2-3; 7 bases are a match to TRBD2. Per the germline V gene, CDR1 is SEHNR and CDR2 is FQNEAQ (reference sequence). V gave up 3 bases and J gave up 2 bases; unmatched junction bases: 5. This CDR3 spans 15 amino acids. In DNA, the CDR3 is TGTGCCAGCAGCTTGCGGGAGCGTTACACAGATACGCAGTATTTT. It codes for CASSLRERYTDTQYF.

The CDR3 sequence is CASSEYRTGGPPGNTIYF. For the CDR3, the DNA is TGTGCCAGCAGTGAATATCGGACGGGGGGTCCCCCTGGAAACACCATATATTTT. The rearrangement uses TRBV6-1 and TRBJ1-3, with D possibly TRBD1 on 5 matching bases. Germline V lookup: CDR1 MNHNS, CDR2 SASEGT. V gave up 2 bases and J gave up 2 bases, with 19 bases separating them. CDR3 size: 18 residues.

The gene calls are TRBV4-1 and TRBJ1-5; weak D call: TRBD1 (5 bases). Germline V gene lookup returns CDR1 MGHRA and CDR2 YSYEKL. The V and J ends lost 2 bases and 6 bases respectively, with 14 bases between them. There are 15 residues in the CDR3. The CDR3 region has the DNA TGCGCCAGCAGCCAATCCGCGGGGGACTCTCAGCCCCAGCATTTT. Translation: CASSQSAGDSQPQHF.

V usage is TRBV10-3 and J usage is TRBJ1-4; 9 nucleotides match TRBD1. CDR1 ENHRY and CDR2 SYGVKD come from the germline V gene. V trimming: 5 bases; J trimming: 8 bases; junction bases outside the gene matches: 6. The CDR3 covers 14 residues. Here the CDR3 reads CAISSRDREEKLFF. The CDR3, as DNA: TGTGCCATCAGTAGCCGGGACAGGGAGGAAAAACTGTTTTTT.

CDR3 sequence: CASSALREDLEQYF. CDR3 DNA sequence: TGTGCCAGCAGTGCCCTTAGGGAGGATCTCGAGCAGTACTTC. This chain connects TRBV27 to TRBJ2-7; D possibly corresponds to TRBD2 (6 bases). CDR3 length equals 14 residues. Trimming pared 5 bases from V and 6 bases from J, leaving 17 bases between. CDR1 and CDR2 from the germline V gene are MNHEY and SMNVEV (reference sequence).

The table lists this clone with a count of one. This chain links TRBV19 with TRBJ1-3, with D possibly being TRBD1 (6 bases). The germline V gene has CDR1 LNHDA and CDR2 SQIVND (reference sequence). Trimming removed 7 bases from V and 4 bases from J, with 17 bases in between. The CDR3 runs 15 residues. The CDR3 sequence: CASNPTRGAGNTIYF. In DNA, the CDR3 is TGTGCCAGTAACCCTACCAGGGGTGCCGGAAACACCATATATTTT.

About this clone itself: The sample carries other DNA sequences with the same CDR3. V gene TRBV4-3 combines with J gene TRBJ2-7; the match to TRBD1 covers 9 bases. V lost 3 bases, J lost 2 bases, and 2 bases stayed unmatched. In germline, CDR1 is LGHNA, CDR2 YSLEER. The CDR3 consists of 14 residues. CDR3 nucleotide sequence: TGCGCCAGCAGCCAGGGACAGGGTACCTACGAGCAGTACTTC. Translating gives CASSQGQGTYEQYF.